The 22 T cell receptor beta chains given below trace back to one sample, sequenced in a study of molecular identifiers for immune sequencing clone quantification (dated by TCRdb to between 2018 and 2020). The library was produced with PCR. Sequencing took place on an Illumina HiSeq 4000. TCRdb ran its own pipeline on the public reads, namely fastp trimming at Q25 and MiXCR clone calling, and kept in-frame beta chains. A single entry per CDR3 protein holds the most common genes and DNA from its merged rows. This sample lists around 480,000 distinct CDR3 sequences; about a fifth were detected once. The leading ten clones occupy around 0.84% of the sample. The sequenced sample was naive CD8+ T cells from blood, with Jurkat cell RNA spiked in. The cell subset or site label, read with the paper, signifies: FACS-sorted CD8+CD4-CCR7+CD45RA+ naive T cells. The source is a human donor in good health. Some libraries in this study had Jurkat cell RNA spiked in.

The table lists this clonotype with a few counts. CDR3 sequence (DNA): TGTGCCAGCAGTACACCGGGGGGCACTGAAGCTTTCTTT. It is translated as CASSTPGGTEAFF. The rearrangement links TRBV28 to TRBJ1-1, with D possibly being TRBD1 (5 bases). The CDR3 runs to 13 residues. Germline V gene sequence: CDR1 MDHEN, CDR2 SYDVKM. Trimming cost V 5 bases and J 4 bases, with 11 bases left between them.

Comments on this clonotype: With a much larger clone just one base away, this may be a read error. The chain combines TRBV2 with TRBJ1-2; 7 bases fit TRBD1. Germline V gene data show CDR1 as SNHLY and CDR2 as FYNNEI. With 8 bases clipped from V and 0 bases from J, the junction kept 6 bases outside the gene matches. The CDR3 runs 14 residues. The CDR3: CASCSGQANYGYTF. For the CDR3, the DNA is TGTGCCAGCTGTTCTGGACAGGCTAACTATGGCTACACCTTC.

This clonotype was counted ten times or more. The chain's CDR3 is CASSLQGVRAEAFF. In nucleotides, the CDR3 is TGTGCCAGCAGTTTACAGGGGGTAAGGGCTGAAGCTTTCTTT. The chain joins TRBV27 to TRBJ1-1; TRBD1 matches 7 bases. Germline V gene lookup returns CDR1 MNHEY and CDR2 SMNVEV (reference sequence). This CDR3 spans 14 amino acids. With 2 bases clipped from V and 6 bases from J, the junction kept 6 bases outside the gene matches.

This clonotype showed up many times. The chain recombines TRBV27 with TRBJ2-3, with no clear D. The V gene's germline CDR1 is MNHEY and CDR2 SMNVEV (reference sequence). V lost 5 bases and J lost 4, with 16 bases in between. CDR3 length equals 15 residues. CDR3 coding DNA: TGTGCCAGCAGTCCTCCAAGGTTTGGGGCAGATACGCAGTATTTT. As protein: CASSPPRFGADTQYF.

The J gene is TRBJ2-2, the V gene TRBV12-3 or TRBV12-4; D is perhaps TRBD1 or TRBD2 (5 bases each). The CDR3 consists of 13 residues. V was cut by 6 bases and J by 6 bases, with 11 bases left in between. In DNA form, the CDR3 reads TGTGCCAGCAGCGATCCGGGGCCCGGGGAGCTGTTTTTT. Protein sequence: CASSDPGPGELFF.

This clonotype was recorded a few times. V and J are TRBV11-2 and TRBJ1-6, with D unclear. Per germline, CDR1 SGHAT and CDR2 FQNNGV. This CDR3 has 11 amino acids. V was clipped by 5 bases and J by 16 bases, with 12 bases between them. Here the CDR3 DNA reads TGTGCCAGCAGCCTACCCGGGCCGCTCCACTTT. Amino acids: CASSLPGPLHF.

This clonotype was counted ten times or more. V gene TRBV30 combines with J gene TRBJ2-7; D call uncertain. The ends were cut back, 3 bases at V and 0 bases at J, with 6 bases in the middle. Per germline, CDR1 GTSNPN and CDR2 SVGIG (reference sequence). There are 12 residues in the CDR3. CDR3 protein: CAWSGTSYEQYF. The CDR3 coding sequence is TGTGCCTGGAGCGGCACCTCCTACGAGCAGTACTTC.

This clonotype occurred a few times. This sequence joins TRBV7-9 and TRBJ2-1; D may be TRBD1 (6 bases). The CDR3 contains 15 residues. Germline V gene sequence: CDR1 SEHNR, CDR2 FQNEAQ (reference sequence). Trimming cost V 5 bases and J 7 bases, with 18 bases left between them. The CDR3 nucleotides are TGTGCCAGCAGCCCAGGGGTAAGCGCCTGGAATGAGCAGTTCTTC. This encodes CASSPGVSAWNEQFF.

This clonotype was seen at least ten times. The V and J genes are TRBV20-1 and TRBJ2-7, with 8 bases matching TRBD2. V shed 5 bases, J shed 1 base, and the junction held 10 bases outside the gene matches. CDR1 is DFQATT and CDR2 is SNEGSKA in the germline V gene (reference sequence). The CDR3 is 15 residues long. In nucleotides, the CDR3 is TGCAGTGCTGGGACTAGACGTGTCCTATCCTACGAGCAGTACTTC. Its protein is CSAGTRRVLSYEQYF.

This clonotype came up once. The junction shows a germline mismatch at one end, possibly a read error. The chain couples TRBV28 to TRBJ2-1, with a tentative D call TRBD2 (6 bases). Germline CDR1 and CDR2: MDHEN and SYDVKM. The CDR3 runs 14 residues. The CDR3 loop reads CAGSFTSRTTEQFF. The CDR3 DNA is TGTGCCGGCAGTTTCACTAGCAGGACCACTGAGCAGTTCTTC.

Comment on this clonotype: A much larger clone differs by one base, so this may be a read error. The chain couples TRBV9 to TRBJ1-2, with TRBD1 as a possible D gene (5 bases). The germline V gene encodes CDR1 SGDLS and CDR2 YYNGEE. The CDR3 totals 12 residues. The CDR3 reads CASSQGATTMPF. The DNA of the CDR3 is TGTGCCAGCAGTCAAGGGGCCACAACAATGCCTTTC.

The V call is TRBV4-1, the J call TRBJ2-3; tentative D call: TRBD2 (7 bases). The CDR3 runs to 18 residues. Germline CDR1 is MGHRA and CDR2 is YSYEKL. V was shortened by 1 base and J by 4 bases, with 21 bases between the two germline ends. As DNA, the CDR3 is TGCGCCAGCAGCCAAGCCGAAGGTCCCGTAGGGGGGGCAGATACGCAGTATTTT. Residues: CASSQAEGPVGGADTQYF.

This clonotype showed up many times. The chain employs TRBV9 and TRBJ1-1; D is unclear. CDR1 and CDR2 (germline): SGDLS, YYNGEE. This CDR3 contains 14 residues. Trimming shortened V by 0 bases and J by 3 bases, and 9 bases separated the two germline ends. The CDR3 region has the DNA TGTGCCAGCAGCGTAGGTGGAACGGACACTGAAGCTTTCTTT. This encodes CASSVGGTDTEAFF. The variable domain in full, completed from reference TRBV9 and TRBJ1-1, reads DSGVTQTPKHLITATGQRVTLRCSPRSGDLSVYWYQQSLDQGLQFLIQYYNGEERAKGNILERFSAQQFPDLHSELNLSSLELGDSALYFCASSVGGTDTEAFFGQGTRLTVV.

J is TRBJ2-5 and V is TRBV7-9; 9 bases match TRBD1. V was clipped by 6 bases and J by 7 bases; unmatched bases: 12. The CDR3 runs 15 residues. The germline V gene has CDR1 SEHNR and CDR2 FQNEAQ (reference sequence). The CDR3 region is CASSYDRGQGGTQYF. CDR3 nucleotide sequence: TGTGCCAGCAGTTACGACCGGGGACAGGGAGGGACCCAGTACTTC.

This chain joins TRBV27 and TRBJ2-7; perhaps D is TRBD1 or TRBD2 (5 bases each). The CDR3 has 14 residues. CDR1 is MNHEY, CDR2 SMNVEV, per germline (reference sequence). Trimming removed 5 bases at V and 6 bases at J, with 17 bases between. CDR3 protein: CASSQGPSRGEQYF. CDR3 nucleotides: TGTGCCAGCAGTCAGGGACCTAGTCGGGGCGAGCAGTACTTC.

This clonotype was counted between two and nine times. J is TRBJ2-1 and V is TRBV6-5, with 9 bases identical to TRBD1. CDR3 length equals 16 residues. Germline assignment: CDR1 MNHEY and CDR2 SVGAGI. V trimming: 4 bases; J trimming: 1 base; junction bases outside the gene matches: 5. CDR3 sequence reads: CASSSTGGSSYNEQFF. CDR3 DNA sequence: TGTGCCAGCAGTTCAACAGGGGGCTCGTCCTACAATGAGCAGTTCTTC.

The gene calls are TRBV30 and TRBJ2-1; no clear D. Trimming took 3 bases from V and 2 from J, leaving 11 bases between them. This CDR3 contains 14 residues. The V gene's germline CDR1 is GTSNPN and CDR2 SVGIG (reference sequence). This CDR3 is CAWSYGGPYNEQFF. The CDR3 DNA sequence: TGTGCCTGGAGCTACGGCGGCCCCTACAATGAGCAGTTCTTC.

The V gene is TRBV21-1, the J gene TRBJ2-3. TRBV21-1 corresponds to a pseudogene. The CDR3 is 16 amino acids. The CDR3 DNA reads TGTGCCAGCAGCAAAGGCCGGCAGGCCGTCACAGATACGCAGTATTTT. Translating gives CASSKGRQAVTDTQYF.

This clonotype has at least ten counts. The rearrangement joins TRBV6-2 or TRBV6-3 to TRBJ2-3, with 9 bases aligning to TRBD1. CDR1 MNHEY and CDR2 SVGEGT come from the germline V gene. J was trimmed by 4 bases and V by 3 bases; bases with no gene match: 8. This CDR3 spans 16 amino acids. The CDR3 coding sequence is TGTGCCAGCAGTTATCTTCGGGACAGGGTGCCAGATACGCAGTATTTT. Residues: CASSYLRDRVPDTQYF.

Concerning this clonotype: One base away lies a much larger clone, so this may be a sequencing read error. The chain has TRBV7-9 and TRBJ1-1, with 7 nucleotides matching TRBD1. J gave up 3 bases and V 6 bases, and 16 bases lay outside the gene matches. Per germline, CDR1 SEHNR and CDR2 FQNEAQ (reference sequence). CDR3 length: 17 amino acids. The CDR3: CASRAPQGRSVYTEAFF. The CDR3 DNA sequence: TGTGCCAGCAGAGCACCACAGGGGCGAAGTGTCTACACTGAAGCTTTCTTT.

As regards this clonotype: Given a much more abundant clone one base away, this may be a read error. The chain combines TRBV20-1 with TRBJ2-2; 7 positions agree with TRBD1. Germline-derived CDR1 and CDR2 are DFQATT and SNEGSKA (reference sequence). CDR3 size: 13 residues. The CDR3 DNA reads TGCAGTGCTTGGGACAGAAACACCAGGGAGCTGTTTTTT. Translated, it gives CSAWDRNTRELFF.

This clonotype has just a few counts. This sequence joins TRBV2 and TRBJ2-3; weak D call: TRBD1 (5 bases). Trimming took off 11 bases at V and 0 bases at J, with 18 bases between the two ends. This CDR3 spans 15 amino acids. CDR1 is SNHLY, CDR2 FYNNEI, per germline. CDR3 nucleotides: TGTGCCCATGGACACCCCAAGGGTAGCACAGATACGCAGTATTTT. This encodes CAHGHPKGSTDTQYF.